The TCR beta chain under discussion was sequenced for a study of cytomegalovirus exposure and HLA in healthy donors. With 60 Vbeta and 13 Jbeta primers, the PCR was carried out. The data were produced by immunoSEQ multiplex PCR, yet TCRdb's version contains in-frame clones alone and is incomplete. The data contain 200,000 to 250,000 clones, roughly 75% of them singletons. The germline V gene has CDR1 SGHAT and CDR2 FQNNGV. V dropped 2 bases and J dropped 3 bases, with 13 bases sitting between them. The CDR3 runs 16 residues. The sample comprised PBMCs. This clonotype was obtained from a woman under 40 in good health and CMV-seronegative. This chain links TRBV11-2 with TRBJ2-2, with unresolved D. CDR3 nucleotides: TGTGCCAGCAGCTTACTCAGTGGAGCAGACACCGGGGAGCTGTTTTTT. Translation: CASSLLSGADTGELFF. Looking up the rest from reference TRBV11-2 and TRBJ2-2 gives the full variable domain: EAGVAQSPRYKIIEKRQSVAFWCNPISGHATLYWYQQILGQGPKLLIQFQNNGVVDDSQLPKDRFSAERLKGVDSTLKIQPAKLEDSAVYLCASSLLSGADTGELFFGEGSRLTVL.